A single T cell receptor (beta chain) is shown here with its context. Trimming pared 4 bases from V and 5 bases from J, leaving 10 bases between. The CDR3 has 13 amino acids. CDR1 SGHVS and CDR2 FNYEAQ come from the germline V gene. These data come from a study of cytomegalovirus exposure and HLA in healthy donors. The study ran its PCR with 60 Vbeta and 13 Jbeta primers. Sequenced by immunoSEQ multiplex PCR; TCRdb stores in-frame clones only, minus some. Of 100,000 to 150,000 clones in the sample, 77% were seen once. Sample: PBMCs. The genes are TRBV7-6 and TRBJ2-3; D is possibly TRBD2 (5 bases). This clonotype was obtained from a woman aged 40 to 50 in good health and CMV-seropositive. DNA of the CDR3: TGTGCCAGCAGCTCTTCCCGGGGAGATACGCAGTATTTT. It encodes CASSSSRGDTQYF.